Each of the 6 T cell receptor beta chains below was sequenced from the same sample in a study of blood T cell repertoires in COVID-19. Profiling relied on immunoSEQ multiplex PCR, and the TCRdb table lists in-frame clones only, not all of them. The sample holds hundreds of thousands of clones, 75% to 85% seen once. The specimen sequenced was peripheral blood. These TCRs come from a human donor in a cohort sampled during active COVID-19.

The rearrangement uses TRBV11-2 and TRBJ2-7; no firm D call. Germline lookup yields CDR1 SGHAT and CDR2 FQNNGV. V was clipped by 1 base and J by 2 bases, with 6 bases between them. The CDR3 totals 13 residues. The CDR3 nucleotides read TGTGCCAGCAGCTTAGCGACTCCCTACGAGCAGTACTTC. Protein product: CASSLATPYEQYF.

The chain has TRBV10-3 and TRBJ1-1; D might be TRBD1 (5 bases). CDR3 length: 12 residues. The V gene lost 6 bases and the J gene lost 8 bases, with 13 bases spanning the gap. Germline-derived CDR1 and CDR2 are ENHRY and SYGVKD. CDR3: CAISPGTSEAFF. The CDR3 DNA is TGTGCCATCAGCCCCGGGACTTCCGAAGCTTTCTTT.

The gene calls are TRBV6-1 and TRBJ1-2; 7 positions agree with TRBD1. This CDR3 region has 16 residues. Germline CDR1 is MNHNS and CDR2 is SASEGT. Trimming at V came to 6 bases and at J to 6 bases, leaving 16 bases not matched to a gene. As DNA, the CDR3 is TGTGCCAGCAGCGAACAAGAAAGGGACAGTGTACATGGCTACACCTTC. It translates to CASSEQERDSVHGYTF.

In its sample, this clone was seen a few times. The J gene is TRBJ1-2, the V gene TRBV9, with no clear D. Trimming removed 4 bases at V and 2 bases at J, with 9 bases between. Germline CDR1 SGDLS, CDR2 YYNGEE. This CDR3 comprises 13 residues. The CDR3 here is CASSREENYGYTF. For the CDR3, the DNA is TGTGCCAGCAGCCGGGAAGAGAACTATGGCTACACCTTC. The entire variable domain, with the rest obtained from reference TRBV9 and TRBJ1-2, is as follows: DSGVTQTPKHLITATGQRVTLRCSPRSGDLSVYWYQQSLDQGLQFLIQYYNGEERAKGNILERFSAQQFPDLHSELNLSSLELGDSALYFCASSREENYGYTFGSGTRLTVV.

This chain uses TRBV7-9 with TRBJ1-4; D is perhaps TRBD1 (6 bases). V was cut by 4 bases and J by 8 bases, with 17 bases left in between. Germline V gives CDR1 SEHNR, CDR2 FQNEAQ (reference sequence). CDR3 length equals 15 residues. The CDR3 nucleotides read TGTGCCAGCAGCTACCGGACAGACAGCCAAGAAAAACTGTTTTTT. Residues: CASSYRTDSQEKLFF.

CDR3 sequence: CASSPGGTGYEKLFF. The CDR3 bases are TGTGCCAGCAGCCCGGGCGGGACAGGGTACGAAAAACTGTTTTTT. The rearrangement links TRBV3-1 (or the pseudogene TRBV3-2) to TRBJ1-4; the match to TRBD1 covers 9 bases. Germline values: CDR1 LGHDT, CDR2 YNNKEL (reference sequence). There are 15 residues in the CDR3. V gave up 4 bases and J gave up 8 bases; unmatched junction bases: 8.